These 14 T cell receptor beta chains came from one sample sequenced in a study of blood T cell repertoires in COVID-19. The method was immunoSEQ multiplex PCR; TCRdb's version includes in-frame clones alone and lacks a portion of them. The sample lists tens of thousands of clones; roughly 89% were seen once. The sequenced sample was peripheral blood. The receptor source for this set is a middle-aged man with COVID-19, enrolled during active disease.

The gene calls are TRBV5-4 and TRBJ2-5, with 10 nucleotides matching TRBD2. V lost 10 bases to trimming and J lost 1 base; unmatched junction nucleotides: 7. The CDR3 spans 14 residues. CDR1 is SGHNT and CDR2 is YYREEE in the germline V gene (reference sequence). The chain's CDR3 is CAVSSGGLQETQYF. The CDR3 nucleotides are TGTGCCGTATCTAGCGGGGGTCTCCAAGAGACCCAGTACTTC.

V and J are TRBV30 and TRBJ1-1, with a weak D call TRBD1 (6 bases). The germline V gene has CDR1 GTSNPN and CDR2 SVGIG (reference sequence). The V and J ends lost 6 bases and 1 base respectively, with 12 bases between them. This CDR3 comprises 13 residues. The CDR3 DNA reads TGTGCCTGTTCAACAGGGACGAACACTGAAGCTTTCTTT. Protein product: CACSTGTNTEAFF.

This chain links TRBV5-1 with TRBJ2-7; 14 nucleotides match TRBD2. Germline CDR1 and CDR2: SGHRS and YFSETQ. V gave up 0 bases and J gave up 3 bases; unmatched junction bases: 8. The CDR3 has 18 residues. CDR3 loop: CASSLEGTSGSIVYEQYF. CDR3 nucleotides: TGCGCCAGCAGCTTGGAAGGGACTAGCGGGAGTATCGTCTACGAGCAGTACTTC.

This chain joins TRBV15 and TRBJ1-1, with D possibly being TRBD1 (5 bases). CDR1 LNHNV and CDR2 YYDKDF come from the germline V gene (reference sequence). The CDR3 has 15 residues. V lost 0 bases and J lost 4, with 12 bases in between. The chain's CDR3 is CATSRDQIRGTEAFF. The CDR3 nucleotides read TGTGCCACCAGCAGAGATCAAATAAGGGGCACTGAAGCTTTCTTT.

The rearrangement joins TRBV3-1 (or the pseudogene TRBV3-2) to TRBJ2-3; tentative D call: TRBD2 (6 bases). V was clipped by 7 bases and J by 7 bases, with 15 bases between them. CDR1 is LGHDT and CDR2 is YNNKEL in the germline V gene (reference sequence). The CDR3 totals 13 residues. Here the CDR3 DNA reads TGTGCCAGCACCTCTCGGGAGTTGAATACGCAGTATTTT. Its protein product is CASTSRELNTQYF.

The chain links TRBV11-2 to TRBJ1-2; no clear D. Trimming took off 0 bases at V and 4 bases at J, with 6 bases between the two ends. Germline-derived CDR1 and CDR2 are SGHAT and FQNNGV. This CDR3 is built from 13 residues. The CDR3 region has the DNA TGTGCCAGCAGCTTAGATGGAGTCTATGGCTACACCTTC. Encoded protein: CASSLDGVYGYTF.

The CDR3 protein is CASSRAATNEKLFF. CDR3 DNA sequence: TGTGCCAGCAGCAGGGCAGCAACTAATGAAAAACTGTTTTTT. The chain recombines TRBV21-1 with TRBJ1-4; TRBD1, as called in the table, went unchecked against the DNA. TRBV21-1 is a documented pseudogene. The CDR3 contains 14 residues.

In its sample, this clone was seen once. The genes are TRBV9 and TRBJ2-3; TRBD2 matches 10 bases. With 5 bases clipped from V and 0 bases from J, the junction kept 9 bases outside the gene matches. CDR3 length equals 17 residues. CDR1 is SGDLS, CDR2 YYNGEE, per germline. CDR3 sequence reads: CASSPAGGGLSTDTQYF. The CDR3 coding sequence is TGTGCCAGCAGTCCAGCGGGAGGGGGCCTTAGCACAGATACGCAGTATTTT.

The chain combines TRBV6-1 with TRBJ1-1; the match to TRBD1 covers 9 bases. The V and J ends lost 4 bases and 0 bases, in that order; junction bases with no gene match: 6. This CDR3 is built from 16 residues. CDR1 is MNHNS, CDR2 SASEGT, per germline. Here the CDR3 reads CASSGGTGNMNTEAFF. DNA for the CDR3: TGTGCCAGCAGTGGCGGGACAGGGAATATGAACACTGAAGCTTTCTTT.

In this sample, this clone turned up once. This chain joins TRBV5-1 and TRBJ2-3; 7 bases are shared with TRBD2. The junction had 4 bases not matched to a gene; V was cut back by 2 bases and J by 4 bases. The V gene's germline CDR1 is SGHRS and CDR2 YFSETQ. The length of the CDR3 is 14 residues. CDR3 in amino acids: CASSLGTTSDTQYF. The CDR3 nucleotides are TGCGCCAGCAGCTTAGGGACTACCTCAGATACGCAGTATTTT.

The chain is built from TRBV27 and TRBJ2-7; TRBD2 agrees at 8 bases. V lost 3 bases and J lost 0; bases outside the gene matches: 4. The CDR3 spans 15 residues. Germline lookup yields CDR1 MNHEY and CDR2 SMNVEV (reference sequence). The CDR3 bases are TGTGCCAGCAGTTTGTTGACTAGCGCCTCCTACGAGCAGTACTTC. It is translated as CASSLLTSASYEQYF.

The CDR3 DNA sequence: TGTGCCAGCAGCCCGGACAGGGGGTTAGGATCACCCCTCCACTTT. Translated, it gives CASSPDRGLGSPLHF. This chain uses TRBV7-2 with TRBJ1-6; 10 bases are shared with TRBD1. Germline V gene data show CDR1 as SGHTA and CDR2 as FQGNSA. This CDR3 has 15 amino acids. The junction had 8 bases not matched to a gene; V was cut back by 5 bases and J by 10 bases.

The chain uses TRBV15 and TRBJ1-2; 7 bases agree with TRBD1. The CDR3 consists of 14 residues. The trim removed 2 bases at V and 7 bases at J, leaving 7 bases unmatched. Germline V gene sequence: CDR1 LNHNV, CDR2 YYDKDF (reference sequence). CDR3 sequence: CATSRSDRSLGYTF. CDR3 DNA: TGTGCCACCAGCAGATCGGACAGGTCGCTTGGCTACACCTTC. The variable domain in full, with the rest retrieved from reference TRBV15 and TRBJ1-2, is DAMVIQNPRYQVTQFGKPVTLSCSQTLNHNVMYWYQQKSSQAPKLLFHYYDKDFNNEADTPDNFQSRRPNTSFCFLDIRSPGLGDTAMYLCATSRSDRSLGYTFGSGTRLTVV.

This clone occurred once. As DNA, the CDR3 is TGTGCCAGCTCACCACCATCCATCTCCTACAATGAGCAGTTCTTC. Residues: CASSPPSISYNEQFF. The chain employs TRBV18 and TRBJ2-1; no reliable D call. CDR1 and CDR2 (germline): KGHSH, LQKENI. The ends were cut back, 0 bases at V and 0 bases at J, with 6 bases in the middle. The CDR3 totals 15 residues. Full variable domain (outside the CDR3, taken from reference TRBV18 and TRBJ2-1): NAGVMQNPRHLVRRRGQEARLRCSPMKGHSHVYWYRQLPEEGLKFMVYLQKENIIDESGMPKERFSAEFPKEGPSILRIQQVVRGDSAAYFCASSPPSISYNEQFFGPGTRLTVL.